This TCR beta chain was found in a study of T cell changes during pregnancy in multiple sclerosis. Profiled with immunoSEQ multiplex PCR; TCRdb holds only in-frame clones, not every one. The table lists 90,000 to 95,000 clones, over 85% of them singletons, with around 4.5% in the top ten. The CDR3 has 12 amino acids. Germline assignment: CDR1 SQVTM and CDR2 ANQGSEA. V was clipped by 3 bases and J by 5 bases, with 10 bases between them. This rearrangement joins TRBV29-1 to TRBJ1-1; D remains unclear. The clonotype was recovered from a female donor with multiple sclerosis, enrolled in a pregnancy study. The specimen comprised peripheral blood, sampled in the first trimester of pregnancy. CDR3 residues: CSVDLGGTEAFF. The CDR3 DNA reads TGCAGCGTTGATTTGGGAGGAACTGAAGCTTTCTTT.